This T cell receptor (beta chain) derives from a study of T cells in Graves' hyperthyroidism and ophthalmopathy. Study-level background: Pretreatment peripheral blood was obtained at initial diagnosis. Study conclusions and caveats: Ophthalmopathy stood apart from stable hyperthyroidism in a 13 V-J model. Blood held most thyroid clonotypes expanded above 0.001 frequency.

Germline-derived CDR1 and CDR2 are MNHNS and SASEGT. The V end was cut by 5 bases, the J end by 1 base, with 17 bases between. This CDR3 region has 16 residues. This clonotype showed up many times. The target antigen is unknown. There were TCR beta CDR3 regions amplified from RNA transcripts. First-round RT-PCR with HTBI primers amplified the TCR CDR3 region. MiXCR, run by TCRdb on the multiplex PCR reads, gives a single entry per CDR3 protein. The sample yields under 350,000 distinct CDR3 sequences, about 13% seen once. The V call is TRBV6-1, the J call TRBJ2-5, with D unresolved. The specimen sequenced was blood. The TCR was taken from a woman aged 40 to 50 with Graves' ophthalmopathy. CDR3 in DNA: TGTGCCAGCAGTCTCCTTCGCCCCCAAGCCCAAGAGACCCAGTACTTC. This codes for CASSLLRPQAQETQYF.